This T cell receptor (beta chain) was captured in a study of molecular identifiers for immune sequencing clone quantification. Trimming at V came to 8 bases and at J to 3 bases, leaving 7 bases not matched to a gene. CDR1 LNHDA and CDR2 SQIVND come from the germline V gene (reference sequence). There are 14 residues in the CDR3. This clonotype was counted between two and nine times. Generation of bulk TCR libraries relied on previously described methods and listed TCR primers. TCRdb fed the PCR reads into MiXCR, producing one record per CDR3 protein. The data hold about 510,000 distinct CDR3 sequences, with around a fifth observed a single time.

Sequenced: naive CD8+ T cells from blood, with Jurkat cell RNA spiked in. The subset denotes: FACS-sorted CD8+CD4-CCR7+CD45RA+ naive T cells. The TCR originated in a human donor in good health. Some libraries in this study had Jurkat cell RNA spiked in. The chain recombines TRBV19 with TRBJ2-7; 10 bases fit TRBD2. CDR3 in DNA: TGTGCCAGTTCGCTAGCGGGAGAGCTCTACGAGCAGTACTTC. This translates into CASSLAGELYEQYF.